These T cell receptor beta chains were read from a single sample in a study of OX40 agonist ivuxolimab in advanced cancers. Method: immunoSEQ multiplex PCR; TCRdb's copy keeps in-frame clones and lacks some. The sample carries about 60,000 clones, 93% recorded once. The sample here was CD4+ or CD8+ T cells sorted from blood, taken in a trial of the OX40 agonist ivuxolimab. These receptors were obtained from an adult with an advanced solid tumor such as melanoma, head and neck, liver or kidney cancer. CDR3s include the opening cysteine and the closing phenylalanine or tryptophan. D genes are given only for firm matches. Size tells how often a clone was seen (once, few, many) or the class of an expanded clone, and some rows leave it out.

J gene	V gene	clone size	D gene	CDR3 DNA	CDR3 protein
TRBJ2-7	TRBV6-5	NA	NA	TGTGCCAGCAGACCCCGGGACGTCTACGAGCAGTACTTC	CASRPRDVYEQYF
TRBJ2-1	TRBV19	NA	NA	TGTGCCAGTAGTAGACTAGATCCGGCGGTAGTCGGGGAAAACAATGAGCAGTTCTTC	CASSRLDPAVVGENNEQFF
TRBJ2-3	TRBV5-1	NA	TRBD2	TGCGCCAGCAGCTGGACTAGCGGGAGAGCTAGCACAGATACGCAGTATTTT	CASSWTSGRASTDTQYF
TRBJ2-7	TRBV14	NA	TRBD2	TGTGCCAGCAGCCAAGAACGGACTAGCGCACCCTACGAGCAGTACTTC	CASSQERTSAPYEQYF
TRBJ2-3	TRBV5-6	once	NA	TGTGCCAGCCGCCTCTGGGCGGGAAGCACAGATACGCAGTATTTT	CASRLWAGSTDTQYF
TRBJ1-1	TRBV6-5	NA	TRBD1	TGTGCCAGCAGCTTTACAGGGGGCACTGAAGCTTTCTTT	CASSFTGGTEAFF
TRBJ2-7	TRBV6-5	NA	TRBD2	TGTGCCAGCAGTTACTGGGGGGGAGGGACCTACGAGCAGTACTTC	CASSYWGGGTYEQYF
TRBJ2-5	TRBV7-9	NA	NA	TGTGCCAGCAGCTCATCAGGGTACCAAGAGACCCAGTACTTC	CASSSSGYQETQYF
TRBJ2-1	TRBV29-1	NA	NA	TGCAGCGTTACGCACAATGAGCAGTTCTTC	CSVTHNEQFF
TRBJ2-1	TRBV29-1	NA	TRBD1	TGCAGCGTATGGCCGGGACAGGGGACGGAAAGTGAGCAGTTCTTC	CSVWPGQGTESEQFF
TRBJ2-5	TRBV5-1	NA	TRBD2	TGCGCCAGCAGCTTGGTTTCGCGGGAGATGTCAGAGACCCAGTACTTC	CASSLVSREMSETQYF
TRBJ2-4	TRBV11-2	NA	TRBD1	TGTGCCAGCAGCTTAGCATCGGGACAGGGGCCAAGGCTGTACTTC	CASSLASGQGPRLYF